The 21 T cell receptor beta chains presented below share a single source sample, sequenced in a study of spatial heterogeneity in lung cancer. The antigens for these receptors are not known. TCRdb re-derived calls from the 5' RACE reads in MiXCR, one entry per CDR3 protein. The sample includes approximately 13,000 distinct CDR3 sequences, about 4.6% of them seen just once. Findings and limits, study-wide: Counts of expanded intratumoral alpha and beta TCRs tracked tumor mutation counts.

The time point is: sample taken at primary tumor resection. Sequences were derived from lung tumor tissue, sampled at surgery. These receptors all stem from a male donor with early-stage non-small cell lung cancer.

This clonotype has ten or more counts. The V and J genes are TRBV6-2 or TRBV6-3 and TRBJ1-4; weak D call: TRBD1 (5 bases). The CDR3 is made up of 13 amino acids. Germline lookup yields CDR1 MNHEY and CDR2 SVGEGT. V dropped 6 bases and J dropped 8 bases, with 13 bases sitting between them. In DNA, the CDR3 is TGTGCCAGCAGACCCTCGGGGACGGAAAAACTGTTTTTT. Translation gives CASRPSGTEKLFF.

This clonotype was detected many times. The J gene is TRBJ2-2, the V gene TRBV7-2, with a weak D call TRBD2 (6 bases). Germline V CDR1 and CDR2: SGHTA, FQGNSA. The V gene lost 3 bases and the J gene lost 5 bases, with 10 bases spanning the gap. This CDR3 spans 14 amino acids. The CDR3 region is CASSLGLRTGELFF. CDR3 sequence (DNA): TGTGCCAGCAGCTTGGGACTGAGGACCGGGGAGCTGTTTTTT.

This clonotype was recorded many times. The CDR3 region has the DNA TGTGCCAGCAGTTTTGGGACTCGGCCCCAGCATTTT. Translation gives CASSFGTRPQHF. This rearrangement joins TRBV28 to TRBJ1-5; possible D gene TRBD1, 5 bases. The CDR3 totals 12 residues. Trimming cost V 3 bases and J 9 bases, with 9 bases left between them. The germline V gene has CDR1 MDHEN and CDR2 SYDVKM.

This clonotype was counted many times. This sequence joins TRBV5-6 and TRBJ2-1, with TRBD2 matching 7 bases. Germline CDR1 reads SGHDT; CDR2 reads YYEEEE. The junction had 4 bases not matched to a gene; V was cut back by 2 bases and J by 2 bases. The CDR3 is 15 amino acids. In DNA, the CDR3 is TGTGCCAGCAGCTTTCCGGGGGGACCCTACAATGAGCAGTTCTTC. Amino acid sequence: CASSFPGGPYNEQFF.

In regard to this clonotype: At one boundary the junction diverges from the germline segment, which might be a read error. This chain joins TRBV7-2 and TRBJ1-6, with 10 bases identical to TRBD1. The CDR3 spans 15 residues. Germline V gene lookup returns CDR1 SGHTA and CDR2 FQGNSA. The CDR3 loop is CASSLEGQGWSPLPF. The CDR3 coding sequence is TGTGCCAGCAGCTTAGAGGGACAGGGGTGGTCACCCCTCCCCTTT.

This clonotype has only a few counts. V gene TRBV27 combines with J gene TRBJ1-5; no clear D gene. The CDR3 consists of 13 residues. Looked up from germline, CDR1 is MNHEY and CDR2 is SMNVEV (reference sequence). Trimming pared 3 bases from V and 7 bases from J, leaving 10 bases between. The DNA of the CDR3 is TGTGCCAGCAGTTTTCGGGAGAGCCAGCCCCAGCATTTT. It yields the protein CASSFRESQPQHF.

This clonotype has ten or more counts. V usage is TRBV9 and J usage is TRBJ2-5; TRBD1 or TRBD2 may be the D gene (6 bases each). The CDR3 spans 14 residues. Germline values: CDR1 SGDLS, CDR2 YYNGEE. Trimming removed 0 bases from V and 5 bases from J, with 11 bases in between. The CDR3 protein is CASSVGGAQETQYF. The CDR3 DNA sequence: TGTGCCAGCAGCGTAGGGGGGGCACAGGAGACCCAGTACTTC.

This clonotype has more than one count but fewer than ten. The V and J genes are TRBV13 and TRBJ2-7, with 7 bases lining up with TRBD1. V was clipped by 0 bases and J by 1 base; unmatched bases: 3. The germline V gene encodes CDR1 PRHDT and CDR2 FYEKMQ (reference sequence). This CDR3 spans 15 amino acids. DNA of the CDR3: TGTGCCAGCAGCTTAGGCGGGACAGCATCCTACGAGCAGTACTTC. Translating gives CASSLGGTASYEQYF.

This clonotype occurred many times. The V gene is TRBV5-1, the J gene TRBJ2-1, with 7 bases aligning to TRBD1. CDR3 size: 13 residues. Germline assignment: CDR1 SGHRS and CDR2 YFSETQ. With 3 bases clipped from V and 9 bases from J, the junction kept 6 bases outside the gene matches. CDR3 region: CASSSDRDGEQFF. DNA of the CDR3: TGCGCCAGCAGCTCTGACAGGGACGGTGAGCAGTTCTTC. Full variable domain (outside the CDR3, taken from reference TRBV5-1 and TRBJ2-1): KAGVTQTPRYLIKTRGQQVTLSCSPISGHRSVSWYQQTPGQGLQFLFEYFSETQRNKGNFPGRFSGRQFSNSRSEMNVSTLELGDSALYLCASSSDRDGEQFFGPGTRLTVL.

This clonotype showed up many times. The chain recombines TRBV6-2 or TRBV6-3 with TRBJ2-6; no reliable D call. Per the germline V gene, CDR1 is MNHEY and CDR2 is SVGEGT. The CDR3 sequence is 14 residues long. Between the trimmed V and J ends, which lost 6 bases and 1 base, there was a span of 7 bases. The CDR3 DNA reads TGTGCCAGCAGCCGTATATCTGGGGCCAACGTCCTGACTTTC. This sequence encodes CASSRISGANVLTF.

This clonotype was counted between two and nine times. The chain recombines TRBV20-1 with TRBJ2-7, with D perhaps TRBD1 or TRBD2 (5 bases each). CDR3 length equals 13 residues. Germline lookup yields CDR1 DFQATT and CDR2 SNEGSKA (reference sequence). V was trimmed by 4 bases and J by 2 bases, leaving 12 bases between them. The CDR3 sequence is CSANGWGPYEQYF. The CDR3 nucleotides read TGCAGTGCTAACGGATGGGGACCCTACGAGCAGTACTTC.

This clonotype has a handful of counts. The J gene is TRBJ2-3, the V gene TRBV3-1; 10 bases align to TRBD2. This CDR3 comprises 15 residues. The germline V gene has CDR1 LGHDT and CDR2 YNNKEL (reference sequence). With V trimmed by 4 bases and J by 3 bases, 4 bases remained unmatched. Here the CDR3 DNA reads TGTGCCAGCAGCCGCAGCGGGGGGGCGACAGATACGCAGTATTTT. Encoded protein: CASSRSGGATDTQYF.

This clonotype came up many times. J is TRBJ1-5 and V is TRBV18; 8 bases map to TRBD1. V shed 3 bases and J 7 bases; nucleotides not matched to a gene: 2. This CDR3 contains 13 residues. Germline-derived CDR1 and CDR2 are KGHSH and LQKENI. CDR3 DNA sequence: TGTGCCAGCTCACCGGACAGGGTCCAGCCCCAGCATTTT. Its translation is CASSPDRVQPQHF.

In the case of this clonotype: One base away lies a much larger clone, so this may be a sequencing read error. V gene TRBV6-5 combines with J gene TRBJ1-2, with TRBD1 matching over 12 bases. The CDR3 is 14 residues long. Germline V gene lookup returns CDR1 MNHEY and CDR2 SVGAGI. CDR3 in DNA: TGTGGCAGCAAATCCGGGACAGGGGGCCGTGGCTACACCTTC. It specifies CGSKSGTGGRGYTF.

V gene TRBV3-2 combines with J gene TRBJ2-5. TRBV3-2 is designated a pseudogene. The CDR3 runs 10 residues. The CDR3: CASSRETQYF. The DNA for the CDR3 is TGTGCCAGCAGCAGAGAGACCCAGTACTTC.

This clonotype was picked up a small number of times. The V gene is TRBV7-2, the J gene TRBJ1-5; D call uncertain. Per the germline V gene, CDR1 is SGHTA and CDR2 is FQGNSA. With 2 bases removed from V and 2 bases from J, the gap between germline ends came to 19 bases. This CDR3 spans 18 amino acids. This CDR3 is CASSLPPIGPRGNQPQHF. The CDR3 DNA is TGTGCCAGCAGCTTACCCCCCATCGGACCCCGAGGCAATCAGCCCCAGCATTTT.

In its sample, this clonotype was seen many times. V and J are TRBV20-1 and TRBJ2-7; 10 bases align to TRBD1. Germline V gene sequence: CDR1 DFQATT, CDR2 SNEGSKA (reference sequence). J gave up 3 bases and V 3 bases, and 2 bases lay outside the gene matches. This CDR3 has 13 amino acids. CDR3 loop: CSARRTGGYEQYF. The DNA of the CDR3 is TGCAGTGCTAGGCGGACAGGGGGCTACGAGCAGTACTTC.

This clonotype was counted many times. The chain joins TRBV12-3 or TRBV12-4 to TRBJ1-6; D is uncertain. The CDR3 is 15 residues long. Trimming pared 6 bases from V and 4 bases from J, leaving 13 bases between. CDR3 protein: CASSPGREYNSPLHF. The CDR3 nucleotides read TGTGCCAGCAGCCCGGGGAGGGAATATAATTCACCCCTCCACTTT.

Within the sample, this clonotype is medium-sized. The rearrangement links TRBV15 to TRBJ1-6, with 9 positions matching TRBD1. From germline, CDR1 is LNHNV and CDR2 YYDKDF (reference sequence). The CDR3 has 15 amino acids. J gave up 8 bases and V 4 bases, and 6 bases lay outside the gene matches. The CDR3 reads CATSKLDRGDSPLHF. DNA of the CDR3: TGTGCCACCAGCAAGCTGGACAGGGGTGATTCACCCCTCCACTTT.

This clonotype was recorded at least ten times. The CDR3 DNA reads TGTGCCAGCAGCCCGAGGGGGACAGGGTCATTGGAGACCCAGTACTTC. It specifies CASSPRGTGSLETQYF. V gene TRBV9 combines with J gene TRBJ2-5; 9 bases map to TRBD1. The CDR3 spans 16 residues. Trimming at V came to 4 bases and at J to 5 bases, leaving 12 bases not matched to a gene. Germline V gene data show CDR1 as SGDLS and CDR2 as YYNGEE.

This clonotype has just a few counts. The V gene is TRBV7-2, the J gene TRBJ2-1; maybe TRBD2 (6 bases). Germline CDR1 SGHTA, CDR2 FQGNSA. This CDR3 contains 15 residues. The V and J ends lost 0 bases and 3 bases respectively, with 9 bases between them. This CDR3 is CASSLAGGYYNEQFF. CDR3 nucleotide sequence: TGTGCCAGCAGCTTAGCGGGGGGATACTACAATGAGCAGTTCTTC.